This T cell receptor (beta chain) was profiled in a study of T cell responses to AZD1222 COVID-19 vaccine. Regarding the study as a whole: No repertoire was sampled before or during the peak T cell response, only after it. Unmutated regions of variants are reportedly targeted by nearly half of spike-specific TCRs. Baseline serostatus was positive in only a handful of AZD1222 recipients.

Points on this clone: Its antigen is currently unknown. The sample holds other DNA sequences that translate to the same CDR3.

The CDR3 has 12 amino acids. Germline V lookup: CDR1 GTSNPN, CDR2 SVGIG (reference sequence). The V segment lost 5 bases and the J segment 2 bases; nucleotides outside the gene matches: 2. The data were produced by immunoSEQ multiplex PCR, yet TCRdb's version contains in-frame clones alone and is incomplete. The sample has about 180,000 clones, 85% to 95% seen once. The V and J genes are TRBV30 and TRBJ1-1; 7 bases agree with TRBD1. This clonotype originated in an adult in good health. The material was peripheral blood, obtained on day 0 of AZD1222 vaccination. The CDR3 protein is CAWDRVNTEAFF. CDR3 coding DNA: TGTGCCTGGGACAGGGTAAACACTGAAGCTTTCTTT.